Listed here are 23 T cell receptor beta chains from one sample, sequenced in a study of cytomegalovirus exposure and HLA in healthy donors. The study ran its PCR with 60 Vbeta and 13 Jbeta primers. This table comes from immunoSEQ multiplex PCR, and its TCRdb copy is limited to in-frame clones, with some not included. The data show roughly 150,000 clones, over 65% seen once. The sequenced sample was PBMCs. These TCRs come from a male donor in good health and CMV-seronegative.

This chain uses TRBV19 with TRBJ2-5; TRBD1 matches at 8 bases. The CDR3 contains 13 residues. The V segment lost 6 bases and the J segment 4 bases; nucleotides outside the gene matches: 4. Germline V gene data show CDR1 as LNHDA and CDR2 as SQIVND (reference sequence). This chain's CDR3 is CASRTGGAETQYF. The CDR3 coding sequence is TGTGCCAGTAGAACAGGGGGAGCAGAGACCCAGTACTTC.

CDR3 sequence (DNA): TGTGCCAGCAGCTTAGGTGGCACAGGGGGGGGTAGCAATCAGCCCCAGCATTTT. Its protein is CASSLGGTGGGSNQPQHF. The chain couples TRBV13 to TRBJ1-5, with 8 bases identical to TRBD1. CDR1 PRHDT and CDR2 FYEKMQ come from the germline V gene (reference sequence). The V gene end was trimmed by 0 bases and the J gene end by 0 bases; junction bases not matched to a gene: 7. There are 18 residues in the CDR3.

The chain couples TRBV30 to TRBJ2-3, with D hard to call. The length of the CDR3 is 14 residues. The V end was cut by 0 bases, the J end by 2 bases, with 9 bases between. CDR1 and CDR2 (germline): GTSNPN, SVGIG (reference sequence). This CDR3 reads CAWSVRGITDTQYF. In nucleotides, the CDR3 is TGTGCCTGGAGTGTACGAGGTATCACAGATACGCAGTATTTT.

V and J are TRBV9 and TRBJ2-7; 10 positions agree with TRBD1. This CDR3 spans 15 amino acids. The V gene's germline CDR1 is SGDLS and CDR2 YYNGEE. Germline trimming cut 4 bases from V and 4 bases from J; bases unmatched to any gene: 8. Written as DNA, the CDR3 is TGTGCCAGCAGCTCTGGGACAGGGGTTGCGTACGAGCAGTACTTC. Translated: CASSSGTGVAYEQYF.

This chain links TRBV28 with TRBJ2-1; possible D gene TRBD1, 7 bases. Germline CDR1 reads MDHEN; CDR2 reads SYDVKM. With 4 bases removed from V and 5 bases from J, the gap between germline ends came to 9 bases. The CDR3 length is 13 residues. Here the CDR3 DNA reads TGTGCCAGCAGTTCCAGGGGGGACAATGAGCAGTTCTTC. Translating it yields CASSSRGDNEQFF.

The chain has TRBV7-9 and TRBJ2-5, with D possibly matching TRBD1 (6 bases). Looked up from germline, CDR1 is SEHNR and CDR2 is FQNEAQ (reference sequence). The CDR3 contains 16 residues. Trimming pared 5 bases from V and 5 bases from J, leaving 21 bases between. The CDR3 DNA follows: TGTGCCAGCAGCCCACGCCACAGGGTTGACGCGGAGACCCAGTACTTC. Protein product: CASSPRHRVDAETQYF. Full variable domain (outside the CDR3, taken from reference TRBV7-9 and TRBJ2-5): DTGVSQNPRHKITKRGQNVTFRCDPISEHNRLYWYRQTLGQGPEFLTYFQNEAQLEKSRLLSDRFSAERPKGSFSTLEIQRTEQGDSAMYLCASSPRHRVDAETQYFGPGTRLLVL.

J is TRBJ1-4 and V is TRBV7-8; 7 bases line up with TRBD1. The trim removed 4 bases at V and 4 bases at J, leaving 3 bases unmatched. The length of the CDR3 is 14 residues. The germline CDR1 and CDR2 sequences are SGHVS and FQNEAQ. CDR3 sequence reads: CASSYRDSNEKLFF. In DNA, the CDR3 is TGTGCCAGCAGCTACCGGGACAGTAATGAAAAACTGTTTTTT.

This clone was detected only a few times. The CDR3 is CASSQGTSHNEQFF. The CDR3, as DNA: TGCGCCAGCAGCCAAGGGACTAGTCACAATGAGCAGTTCTTC. The rearrangement links TRBV4-3 to TRBJ2-1, with TRBD2 matching 7 bases. The germline gives CDR1 LGHNA, CDR2 YSLEER. J was trimmed by 5 bases and V by 1 base; bases with no gene match: 2. The CDR3 is made up of 14 amino acids.

This CDR3 reads CASSLSFLTGELFF. CDR3 coding DNA: TGTGCCAGCAGTTTATCCTTTCTTACAGGGGAGCTGTTTTTT. This chain links TRBV27 with TRBJ2-2; D is uncertain. V shed 0 bases and J shed 8 bases, with 10 bases lying between them. Germline V lookup: CDR1 MNHEY, CDR2 SMNVEV (reference sequence). The CDR3 sequence is 14 residues long.

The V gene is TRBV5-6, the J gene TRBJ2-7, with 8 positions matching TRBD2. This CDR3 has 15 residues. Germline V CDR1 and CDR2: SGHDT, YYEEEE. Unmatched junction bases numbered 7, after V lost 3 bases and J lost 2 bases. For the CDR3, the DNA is TGTGCCAGCAGCTACTCTATAGCGGGGACCTACGAGCAGTACTTC. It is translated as CASSYSIAGTYEQYF.

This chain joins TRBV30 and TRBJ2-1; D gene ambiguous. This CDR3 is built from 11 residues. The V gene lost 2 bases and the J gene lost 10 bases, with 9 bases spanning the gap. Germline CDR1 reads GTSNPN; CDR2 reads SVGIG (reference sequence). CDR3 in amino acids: CAWSSGWEQFF. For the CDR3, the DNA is TGTGCCTGGAGTTCCGGGTGGGAGCAGTTCTTC.

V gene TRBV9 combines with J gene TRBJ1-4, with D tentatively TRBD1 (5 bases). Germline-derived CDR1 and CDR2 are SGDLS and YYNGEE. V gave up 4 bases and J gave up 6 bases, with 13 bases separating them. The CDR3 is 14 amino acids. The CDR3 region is CASSSDTAYEKLFF. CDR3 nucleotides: TGTGCCAGCAGCTCGGACACAGCCTATGAAAAACTGTTTTTT.

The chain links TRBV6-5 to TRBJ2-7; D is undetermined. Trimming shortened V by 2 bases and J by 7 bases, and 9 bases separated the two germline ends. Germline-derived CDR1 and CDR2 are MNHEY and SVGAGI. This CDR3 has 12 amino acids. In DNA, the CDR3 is TGTGCCAGCAGTTACACCGGTCGGGAGCAGTACTTC. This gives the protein CASSYTGREQYF.

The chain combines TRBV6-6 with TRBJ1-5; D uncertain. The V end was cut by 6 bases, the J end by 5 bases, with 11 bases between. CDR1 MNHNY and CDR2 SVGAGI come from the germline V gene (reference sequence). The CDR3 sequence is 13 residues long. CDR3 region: CASRWVGDQPQHF. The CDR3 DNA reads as TGTGCCAGCAGGTGGGTGGGCGATCAGCCCCAGCATTTT.

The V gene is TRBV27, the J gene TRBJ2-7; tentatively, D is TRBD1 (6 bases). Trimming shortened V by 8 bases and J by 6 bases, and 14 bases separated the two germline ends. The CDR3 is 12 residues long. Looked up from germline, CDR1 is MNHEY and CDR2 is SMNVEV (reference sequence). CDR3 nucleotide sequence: TGTGCCAGCGGGGGCCAGGGGTTCGAGCAGTACTTC. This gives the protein CASGGQGFEQYF.

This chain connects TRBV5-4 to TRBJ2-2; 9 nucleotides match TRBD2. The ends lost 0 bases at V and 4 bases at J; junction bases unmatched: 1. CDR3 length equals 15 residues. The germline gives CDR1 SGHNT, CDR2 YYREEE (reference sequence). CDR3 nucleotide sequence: TGTGCCAGCAGCTTGGTGGGACTAGCCACCGGGGAGCTGTTTTTT. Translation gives CASSLVGLATGELFF.

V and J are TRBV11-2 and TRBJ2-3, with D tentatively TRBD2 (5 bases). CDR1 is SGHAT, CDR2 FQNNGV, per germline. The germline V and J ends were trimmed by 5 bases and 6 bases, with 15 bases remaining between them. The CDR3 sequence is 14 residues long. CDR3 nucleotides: TGTGCCAGCAGCCCCCGTCTGGGGAGTGATACGCAGTATTTT. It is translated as CASSPRLGSDTQYF. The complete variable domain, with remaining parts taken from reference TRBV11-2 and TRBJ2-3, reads EAGVAQSPRYKIIEKRQSVAFWCNPISGHATLYWYQQILGQGPKLLIQFQNNGVVDDSQLPKDRFSAERLKGVDSTLKIQPAKLEDSAVYLCASSPRLGSDTQYFGPGTRLTVL.

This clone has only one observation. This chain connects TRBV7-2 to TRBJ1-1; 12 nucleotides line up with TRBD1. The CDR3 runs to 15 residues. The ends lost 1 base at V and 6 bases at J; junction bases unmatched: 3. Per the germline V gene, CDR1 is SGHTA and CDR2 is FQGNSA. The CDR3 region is CASSLVGTGGSEAFF. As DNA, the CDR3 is TGTGCCAGCAGCTTAGTGGGGACAGGGGGCTCTGAAGCTTTCTTT.

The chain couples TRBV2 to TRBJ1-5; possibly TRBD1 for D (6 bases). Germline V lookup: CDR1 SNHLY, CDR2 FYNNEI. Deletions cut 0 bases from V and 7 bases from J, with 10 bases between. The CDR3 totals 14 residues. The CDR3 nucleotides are TGTGCCAGCAGTGAAGCGGGGGCAGGGCAGCCCCAGCATTTT. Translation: CASSEAGAGQPQHF.

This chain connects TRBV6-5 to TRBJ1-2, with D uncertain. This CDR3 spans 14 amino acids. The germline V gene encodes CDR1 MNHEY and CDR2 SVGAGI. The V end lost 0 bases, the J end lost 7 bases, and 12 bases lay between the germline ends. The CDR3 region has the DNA TGTGCCAGCAGTTACTCACCCCTAGGTGGTGGCTACACCTTC. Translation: CASSYSPLGGGYTF.

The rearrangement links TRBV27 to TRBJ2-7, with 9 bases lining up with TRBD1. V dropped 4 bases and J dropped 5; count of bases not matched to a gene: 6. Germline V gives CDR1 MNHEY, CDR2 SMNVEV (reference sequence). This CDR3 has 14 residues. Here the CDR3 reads CASSWGQGDNEQYF. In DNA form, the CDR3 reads TGTGCCAGCAGTTGGGGACAGGGTGACAACGAGCAGTACTTC.

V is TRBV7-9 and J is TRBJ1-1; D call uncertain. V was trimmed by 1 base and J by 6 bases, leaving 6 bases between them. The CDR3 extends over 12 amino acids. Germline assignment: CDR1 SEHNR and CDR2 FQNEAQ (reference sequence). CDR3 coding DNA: TGTGCCAGCAGCTTAGTACTTTCTGAAGCTTTCTTT. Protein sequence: CASSLVLSEAFF.

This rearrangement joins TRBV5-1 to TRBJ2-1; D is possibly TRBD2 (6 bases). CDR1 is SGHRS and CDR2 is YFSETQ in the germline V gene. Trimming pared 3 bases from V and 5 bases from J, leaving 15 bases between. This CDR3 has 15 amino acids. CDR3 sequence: CASSSGGEEHNEQFF. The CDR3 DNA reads TGCGCCAGCAGCTCTGGCGGGGAAGAGCACAATGAGCAGTTCTTC.